This T cell receptor beta chain was retrieved from a study of shared clonotypes between healthy human individuals. The study's findings and limits: The four-donor shared clonotypes exceeded non-shared clonotypes in generation probability, with non-shared ones scoring lower.

CDR1 MNHEY and CDR2 SMNVEV come from the germline V gene (reference sequence). Trimming shortened V by 6 bases and J by 0 bases, and 17 bases separated the two germline ends. The CDR3 is 16 amino acids. Comments on this clone: Its cognate antigen is unknown.

Only CD45RO-negative cells positively selected for CCR7 counted as naive CD8 cells, so terminally differentiated effector memory CD45RA+ cells were excluded. Method: immunoSEQ multiplex PCR; TCRdb's copy keeps in-frame clones and lacks some. Seen here are roughly 2.1 million clones, roughly 91% observed once, and the top ten hold over 1.5%. This TCR was recovered from a young man in good health. Some clones in this sample may be carry-over from other donors' samples. The chain couples TRBV27 to TRBJ1-1; D possibly corresponds to TRBD1 (6 bases). The specimen sequenced was naive CD8+ T cells from PBMCs. The chain's CDR3 is CASRLNRAGMNTEAFF. The CDR3 DNA is TGTGCCAGCAGACTCAACAGGGCAGGCATGAACACTGAAGCTTTCTTT.